The clone carrying this TCR beta chain has only a few counts. Its target is not known. This sample stems from a study of CD8 T cells in ankylosing spondylitis. Study results and caveats: Characteristic of ankylosing spondylitis blood, it appeared, was a TCR beta motif comprising about eight highly homologous variants. Disease-linked clones reportedly showed significant enrichment in matched ankylosing spondylitis synovial fluid. As for the disease-linked clones, they showed a CD8+ phenotype and occurred at relatively low frequencies in peripheral blood. Some of these motif variants have turned up before, in reports on reactive arthritis synovial fluid and blood.

Each CDR3 protein is one row after TCRdb ran MiXCR on the 5' RACE reads. The data show about 250,000 distinct CDR3 sequences, with under 20% seen just once and less than 35% held by the top ten. The CDR3 contains 13 residues. The V and J ends lost 6 bases and 4 bases, in that order; junction bases with no gene match: 5. CDR1 is MNHNS, CDR2 SASEGT, per germline. The sample taken for sequencing was blood, either unsorted or a sorted T cell fraction (not recorded which). The TCR comes from a male donor with ankylosing spondylitis or in good health (not recorded which). The rearrangement links TRBV6-1 to TRBJ1-1; 7 bases match TRBD1. The CDR3 sequence: CASSFAGGTEAFF. DNA for the CDR3: TGTGCCAGCAGCTTCGCAGGGGGCACTGAAGCTTTCTTT.